This TCR beta chain was recorded in a study of cytomegalovirus exposure and HLA in healthy donors. Study details: Clustering assigned 81% of the roughly 380 genotyped donors to the Caucasian-associated ancestry cluster.

Study-level points and caveats: Most TCR beta V segments were productive about 87% or about 30% of the time in an earlier analysis. Through in vitro validation, a few CMV-associated chains were shown to be specific for CMV antigens. TCR beta sequences numbering around 15,000 were associated with HLA alleles at 0.05 false discovery rate in a later analysis.

Germline CDR1 is MNHNS and CDR2 is SASEGT. Trimming shortened V by 1 base and J by 8 bases, and 8 bases separated the two germline ends. The CDR3 length is 13 residues. Primers: 60 Vbeta forward and 13 Jbeta reverse. Libraries were prepared by immunoSEQ multiplex PCR; TCRdb keeps only in-frame clonotypes and omits some of them. The sample lists approximately 150,000 clones; under 70% were seen once. This clone was seen more than once but under ten times. Its target is not known. Sequencing was performed on PBMCs. This sequence was found in a woman in her thirties in good health and CMV-seropositive. This rearrangement joins TRBV6-1 to TRBJ2-2; D not resolved. The CDR3 DNA reads TGTGCCAGCAGTGAAGACAGTACTGGGGAGCTGTTTTTT. Its protein product is CASSEDSTGELFF.